A selection of T cell receptor beta chains follows, all from one sample in a study of PD-L1 blockade in urothelial cancer. The data were produced by immunoSEQ multiplex PCR, yet TCRdb's version contains in-frame clones alone and is incomplete. This sample has about 76,000 clones, with 91% found just once. Source: PBMCs, taken around atezolizumab (anti-PD-L1) treatment. These receptors were collected from an elderly woman with urothelial cancer. CDR3s include the opening cysteine and the closing phenylalanine or tryptophan. The D gene is left open where the match is weak. Only some rows state a clone size, as once, few, many or a class for expanded clones.

cdr3_nt,cdr3_aa,j_call,v_call,d_call,clone_size
TGTGCCAGTAGTACCAGACAGGGGGACTACACCTTC,CASSTRQGDYTF,TRBJ1-2,TRBV19,TRBD1,-
TGTGCCAGCAAACAGGAAGCGACCCAGTACTTC,CASKQEATQYF,TRBJ2-5,TRBV28,-,-
TGTGCCAGCAGCCCGAAAGCGGGAATCACCTACAATGAGCAGTTCTTC,CASSPKAGITYNEQFF,TRBJ2-1,TRBV13,TRBD2,-
TGTGCCAGTAGCCCCGGGACAGGGACCTACGAGCAGTACTTC,CASSPGTGTYEQYF,TRBJ2-7,TRBV19,TRBD1,-
TGTGCCAGCAGCTTTACGTCGGGGGGTGAGCAGTTCTTC,CASSFTSGGEQFF,TRBJ2-1,TRBV11-3,TRBD2,-
TGTGCCAGCAGCGCAGGGTTAGTGGGCTATGGCTACACCTTC,CASSAGLVGYGYTF,TRBJ1-2,TRBV6-1,-,-
TGTGCCAGCAGCCAAGTAAGCATTGACTATGGCTACACCTTC,CASSQVSIDYGYTF,TRBJ1-2,TRBV4-2,-,-
TGTGCCAGCTCACCACCTCAAAGGCAGGGCGATGGCTACACCTTC,CASSPPQRQGDGYTF,TRBJ1-2,TRBV18,-,-
TGTGCCAGCAGTGAACCTCAGGGAGAGCAGTACTTC,CASSEPQGEQYF,TRBJ2-7,TRBV25-1,-,-
TGTGCCAGCAGCCCACAGGGAGTAGGAACTGAAGCTTTCTTT,CASSPQGVGTEAFF,TRBJ1-1,TRBV14,-,-
TGTGCCAGTAACCCTGGGGTACAGGCCAACATTCAGTACTTC,CASNPGVQANIQYF,TRBJ2-4,TRBV19,-,-
TGTGCCAGTAGTATCCTCTCTTCCAGCACAGATACGCAGTATTTT,CASSILSSSTDTQYF,TRBJ2-3,TRBV19,-,-
TGTGCCAGCAGCCGCGAAAAAAAGGGACTAGCGGGTTACAATGAGCAGTTCTTC,CASSREKKGLAGYNEQFF,TRBJ2-1,TRBV5-6,TRBD2,-
TGTGCCAGCTCACCGCTGACCCTAGGGAGAGGGAACACTGAAGCTTTCTTT,CASSPLTLGRGNTEAFF,TRBJ1-1,TRBV18,-,-
TGTGCCAGCAGTTTATCTTTCCGGGGGATCCACTACGAGCAGTACTTC,CASSLSFRGIHYEQYF,TRBJ2-7,TRBV27,-,-
TGTGCCACCACACAGACAGGGGCGGTTGGCAATCAGCCCCAGCATTTT,CATTQTGAVGNQPQHF,TRBJ1-5,TRBV10-3,TRBD1,-
TGTGCCACCAGCAGGGGACAATCTGGAAACACCATATATTTT,CATSRGQSGNTIYF,TRBJ1-3,TRBV15,-,-
TGTGCCAGCAGCGTAGGTGGGACAGGGGTCTACGAGCAGTACTTC,CASSVGGTGVYEQYF,TRBJ2-7,TRBV9,TRBD1,-
TGTGCCAGCTCATTACGACAGGGGGAGCCGAACACTGAAGCTTTCTTT,CASSLRQGEPNTEAFF,TRBJ1-1,TRBV18,TRBD1,-
TGTGCCAGCAGCTACGGGACAGGCCAGTACCAAGAGACCCAGTACTTC,CASSYGTGQYQETQYF,TRBJ2-5,TRBV7-3,TRBD1,-
TGTGCCAGTAGCTGGCCAGTAAGAGGGGCCAACGTCCTGACTTTC,CASSWPVRGANVLTF,TRBJ2-6,TRBV19,-,-
TGTGCCAGCAGCCAAAAAACTACAGATACGCAGTATTTT,CASSQKTTDTQYF,TRBJ2-3,TRBV5-4,-,-
TGTGCCAGCAGTTTAGGAGGGAAGGCCTACGAGCAGTACTTC,CASSLGGKAYEQYF,TRBJ2-7,TRBV28,-,-
TGTGCCAGTAGTATCAGTCAAAACGGAGGTTTACGGGGCTACACCTTC,CASSISQNGGLRGYTF,TRBJ1-2,TRBV19,-,-
TGTGCCACCAGCAGAGATCTTGGACAGGGGTACTATGGCTACACCTTC,CATSRDLGQGYYGYTF,TRBJ1-2,TRBV15,TRBD1,-
TGCGCCAGCATGACCGGGACAGGGAGAAACGAGCAGTACTTC,CASMTGTGRNEQYF,TRBJ2-7,TRBV5-1,TRBD1,-
TGCGCCAGCAGCCGAGAGCTGGCTAGCGGGAACACCGGGGAGCTGTTTTTT,CASSRELASGNTGELFF,TRBJ2-2,TRBV4-1,TRBD2,-
TGTGCCAGCAGCTTAGGGACAGGACCTATGGGCGGCTACACCTTC,CASSLGTGPMGGYTF,TRBJ1-2,TRBV7-2,TRBD1,once
TGTGCCAGCAGCTCCTTCGCGGGGACAGGGGGGCGCACTGAAGCTTTCTTT,CASSSFAGTGGRTEAFF,TRBJ1-1,TRBV7-9,TRBD1,-
TGTGCCAGCAGCAAAATTCGGGACAGGGATACTGAAGCTTTCTTT,CASSKIRDRDTEAFF,TRBJ1-1,TRBV21-1,-,-
TGTGCCAGCAGTTATTTCAGGAACACCGGGGAGCTGTTTTTT,CASSYFRNTGELFF,TRBJ2-2,TRBV6-5,-,-
TGTGCCAGCAGCAGCAGCGGGAACTCTGGAAACACCATATATTTT,CASSSSGNSGNTIYF,TRBJ1-3,TRBV9,-,-
TGCGCCAGCACCGATGGGGGGAACACCGCAGGGACAGGAGGCTACACCTTC,CASTDGGNTAGTGGYTF,TRBJ1-2,TRBV5-1,TRBD1,-
TGCGCCAGCCTAGGGACAGCTCTCAATCAGCCCCAGCATTTT,CASLGTALNQPQHF,TRBJ1-5,TRBV10-1,TRBD1,-
TGCGCCAGCAGCTTGGAGATCGGGGTCGCGGGAGGTGGCGAGCAGTACTTC,CASSLEIGVAGGGEQYF,TRBJ2-7,TRBV5-1,TRBD2,-
TGTGCCAACAGCGGCGGACAGGGAATCTCCTACGAGCAGTACTTC,CANSGGQGISYEQYF,TRBJ2-7,TRBV9,TRBD1,-
TGCGCCAGCAGCACGGGACTAGCGGGTTCCACCCAGTACTTC,CASSTGLAGSTQYF,TRBJ2-5,TRBV5-1,TRBD2,-
TGTGCCACCCGACTAGCGGGATACAATGAGCAGTTCTTC,CATRLAGYNEQFF,TRBJ2-1,TRBV27,TRBD2,-
TGTGCCAGCAGTTTAGGCCCTCCCAGCTCCTACAATGAGCAGTTCTTC,CASSLGPPSSYNEQFF,TRBJ2-1,TRBV27,-,once
TGTGCCAGCACCTCAGCGGGAGTGTCAGTAGATACGCAGTATTTT,CASTSAGVSVDTQYF,TRBJ2-3,TRBV6-1,TRBD2,few
TGTGCTAGTGGTTTGGTATCCGGGGGGATCAGGGAAGAAGGCTACACCTTC,CASGLVSGGIREEGYTF,TRBJ1-2,TRBV12-5,-,once
TGTGCCAGCAGTTTATACAGCGGGCAGTCCTACGAGCAGTACTTC,CASSLYSGQSYEQYF,TRBJ2-7,TRBV27,-,-
TGCGCCAGCAGGTTTGGCGGGACCCGAGGTGGCTACACCTTC,CASRFGGTRGGYTF,TRBJ1-2,TRBV5-1,-,-
TGTGCCAGCAGCCCGGGGAGGGAGGAAAAACTGTTTTTT,CASSPGREEKLFF,TRBJ1-4,TRBV9,-,-
TGTGCCAGCAGTGGAGTACCGACAGATACGCAGTATTTT,CASSGVPTDTQYF,TRBJ2-3,TRBV6-1,-,-
TGTGCCAGCAGGAGACAGGGATATAGCAATCAGCCCCAGCATTTT,CASRRQGYSNQPQHF,TRBJ1-5,TRBV27,TRBD1,-
TGTGCCAGCAGCTCCCGGACAGGTTACACTGAAGCTTTCTTT,CASSSRTGYTEAFF,TRBJ1-1,TRBV11-2,TRBD1,-
TGTGCCAGTAGTTACCCAGCCCGGGGAGAAAAACTGTTTTTT,CASSYPARGEKLFF,TRBJ1-4,TRBV19,-,-
TGTGCCAGCAGTGGGCGCAGGGGGAACACTGAAGCTTTCTTT,CASSGRRGNTEAFF,TRBJ1-1,TRBV6-5,-,-
TGTGCCAGCAGACAGGGGGCGGGTGACTACACCTTC,CASRQGAGDYTF,TRBJ1-2,TRBV28,TRBD1,-
TGTGCCAGCAGCCCGGACAAGAACACTGAAGCTTTCTTT,CASSPDKNTEAFF,TRBJ1-1,TRBV7-6,-,once
TGTGCCAGCAGCGCCACGGGGGGCACCTACGAGCAGTACTTC,CASSATGGTYEQYF,TRBJ2-7,TRBV9,-,-
TGTGCCAGCAGCTTGGGCCAGGGGGCGGGTCAGCCCCAGCATTTT,CASSLGQGAGQPQHF,TRBJ1-5,TRBV5-6,TRBD1,-
TGCGCCAGCAGGTTGGCTGGACACCACCAAGAGACCCAGTACTTC,CASRLAGHHQETQYF,TRBJ2-5,TRBV5-1,-,-
TGTGCCAGCGGGGGACTTGCGAACACCGGGGAGCTGTTTTTT,CASGGLANTGELFF,TRBJ2-2,TRBV28,-,-
TGTGCTAGCGGGAGGAGAGGAGAGAACACCGGGGAGCTGTTTTTT,CASGRRGENTGELFF,TRBJ2-2,TRBV6-5,TRBD2,-
TGTGCCAGCAGCCCCCGACAGGGCGGTTGGTATGGCTACACCTTC,CASSPRQGGWYGYTF,TRBJ1-2,TRBV14,TRBD1,-
TGTGCCAGCAGCTATGCGCCTGATCGCACAGATACGCAGTATTTT,CASSYAPDRTDTQYF,TRBJ2-3,TRBV7-3,-,-
TGCAGCGTTTTGACAGCCGGTGAGCAGTTCTTC,CSVLTAGEQFF,TRBJ2-1,TRBV29-1,-,-